The 20 T cell receptor beta chains below come from one sample, sequenced in a study of blood T cell repertoires in COVID-19 (dated by TCRdb to about 2020). Libraries came from the immunoSEQ multiplex PCR assay. TCRdb mirrors the immuneACCESS table, restricted to in-frame sequences. Some clones are absent from its copies; in checked studies, under half trace to an unresolved V gene, and the reason for the others is unknown. This sample is represented by about 300,000 clones; about four fifths of them were singletons. Almost 1.5% of the sample goes to the ten largest clones. Input material: peripheral blood. All receptors come from a human donor with COVID-19, enrolled during active disease. The donor label of this sample is uncertain.

The table lists this clone with a count of one. The chain employs TRBV19 and TRBJ1-2; perhaps TRBD1 as D (6 bases). Germline CDR1 is LNHDA and CDR2 is SQIVND (reference sequence). The CDR3 is 16 amino acids. Trimming cost V 8 bases and J 2 bases, with 21 bases left between them. As DNA, the CDR3 is TGTGCCAGTTGTGGATCGGGACACAATTTAAACTATGGCTACACCTTC. Its translation: CASCGSGHNLNYGYTF.

DNA for the CDR3: TGCGCCAGCAGCTTGTCACAGGGACGCACTGAAGCTTTCTTT. It codes for CASSLSQGRTEAFF. The rearrangement uses TRBV5-1 and TRBJ1-1, with D possibly matching TRBD1 (6 bases). This CDR3 spans 14 amino acids. Germline CDR1 and CDR2: SGHRS and YFSETQ. V was clipped by 1 base and J by 4 bases, with 11 bases between them.

This clone was seen just once. The V gene is TRBV5-1, the J gene TRBJ2-1; D may be TRBD1 (5 bases). The CDR3 loop spans 16 amino acids. Trimming cost V 1 base and J 2 bases, with 13 bases left between them. Germline CDR1 reads SGHRS; CDR2 reads YFSETQ. The CDR3 DNA reads TGCGCCAGCAGCTTGACCGACAGCCTGACCTACAATGAGCAGTTCTTC. Translating it yields CASSLTDSLTYNEQFF.

The V and J genes are TRBV5-4 and TRBJ1-6; TRBD1 agrees at 7 bases. Germline V gene sequence: CDR1 SGHNT, CDR2 YYREEE (reference sequence). The CDR3 loop spans 15 amino acids. The J segment lost 5 bases and the V segment lost 0 bases, leaving 2 bases of the junction unmatched. CDR3 protein: CASSLDRGNNSPLHF. CDR3 bases: TGTGCCAGCAGCTTGGACAGGGGAAATAATTCACCCCTCCACTTT.

This clone was counted a single time. The chain carries TRBV5-5 and TRBJ1-1; tentatively, D is TRBD1 (6 bases). In germline, CDR1 is SGHKS, CDR2 YYEKEE (reference sequence). The CDR3 extends over 14 amino acids. V gave up 4 bases and J gave up 1 base, with 11 bases separating them. This CDR3 is CASSIRDKNTEAFF. The CDR3, as DNA: TGTGCCAGCAGCATCCGGGACAAGAACACTGAAGCTTTCTTT.

V gene TRBV6-6 combines with J gene TRBJ1-5, with D possibly TRBD1 on 6 matching bases. V lost 5 bases and J lost 6, with 20 bases in between. This CDR3 has 16 residues. The germline V gene has CDR1 MNHNY and CDR2 SVGAGI (reference sequence). The CDR3 DNA reads as TGTGCCAGCAGTACCACAGGGAGAGGCGCGGGTCAGCCCCAGCATTTT. Encoded protein: CASSTTGRGAGQPQHF.

The rearrangement joins TRBV10-3 to TRBJ2-5; D is unclear. The CDR3 consists of 13 residues. Trimming took 8 bases from V and 4 from J, leaving 14 bases between them. Looked up from germline, CDR1 is ENHRY and CDR2 is SYGVKD. The CDR3 loop reads CAIQDGVGETQYF. The CDR3 nucleotides read TGTGCCATCCAAGACGGAGTCGGAGAGACCCAGTACTTC.

The chain carries TRBV29-1 and TRBJ1-1; D might be TRBD1 (5 bases). Trimming left V 5 bases short and J 5 bases short, with 15 bases between. This CDR3 region has 13 residues. The germline gives CDR1 SQVTM, CDR2 ANQGSEA. CDR3 sequence (DNA): TGCAGCGTTTTGGGCGGGGGGGAAACTGAAGCTTTCTTT. Its translation: CSVLGGGETEAFF.

This clone was detected only a few times. This chain links TRBV15 with TRBJ1-5; 7 bases line up with TRBD1. Germline CDR1 reads LNHNV; CDR2 reads YYDKDF (reference sequence). V shed 0 bases and J 5 bases; nucleotides not matched to a gene: 10. This CDR3 contains 17 residues. The CDR3, as DNA: TGTGCCACCAGCAGAGATCGATCCAGGGGGAATCATCAGCCCCAGCATTTT. Translating gives CATSRDRSRGNHQPQHF.

This clone has more than one count but fewer than ten. Different DNA sequences within this sample yield the same CDR3. The CDR3 coding sequence is TGTGCCAGCAGCTCGACTAGCGGCACAGATACGCAGTATTTT. Amino acids: CASSSTSGTDTQYF. The J gene is TRBJ2-3, the V gene TRBV7-2; 8 bases are shared with TRBD2. CDR1 is SGHTA, CDR2 FQGNSA, per germline. J was trimmed by 1 base and V by 4 bases; bases with no gene match: 1. The length of the CDR3 is 14 residues.

The chain employs TRBV19 and TRBJ2-7; possibly TRBD1 for D (6 bases). CDR1 is LNHDA and CDR2 is SQIVND in the germline V gene (reference sequence). The V end was cut by 1 base, the J end by 3 bases, with 13 bases between. The CDR3 loop spans 15 amino acids. The CDR3 is CASSIVQGTFYEQYF. The CDR3 nucleotides are TGTGCCAGTAGTATAGTCCAGGGGACGTTCTACGAGCAGTACTTC.

V usage is TRBV7-9 and J usage is TRBJ1-5, with D tentatively TRBD1 (5 bases). Trimming stripped 5 bases from V and 9 bases from J, with 14 bases between. In germline, CDR1 is SEHNR, CDR2 FQNEAQ (reference sequence). This CDR3 spans 13 amino acids. The CDR3 sequence is CASSPGGVWPQHF. The CDR3 DNA is TGTGCCAGCAGCCCGGGGGGGGTGTGGCCCCAGCATTTT.

For this clone: The identical CDR3 is also encoded by other nucleotide sequences in the sample. V usage is TRBV3-1 (or the pseudogene TRBV3-2) and J usage is TRBJ1-2; 9 bases match TRBD1. Germline V gene lookup returns CDR1 LGHDT and CDR2 YNNKEL (reference sequence). After removal of 6 bases from V and 3 bases from J, the junction contained 2 bases not matched to a gene. This CDR3 is 13 amino acids long. In DNA, the CDR3 is TGTGCCAGCAGTCGGACAGGGGACTATGGCTACACCTTC. As protein: CASSRTGDYGYTF.

The V and J genes are TRBV30 and TRBJ1-2; D is unclear. Trimming shortened V by 4 bases and J by 2 bases, and 5 bases separated the two germline ends. Germline values: CDR1 GTSNPN, CDR2 SVGIG (reference sequence). The CDR3 spans 11 residues. CDR3 in amino acids: CAWISNYGYTF. The CDR3 DNA reads TGTGCCTGGATTTCAAACTATGGCTACACCTTC.

The chain is built from TRBV19 and TRBJ1-5; 8 bases fit TRBD1. Losses at the gene ends were 6 bases for V and 5 bases for J; bases not matched to a gene: 3. The CDR3 length is 13 residues. CDR1 is LNHDA, CDR2 SQIVND, per germline (reference sequence). CDR3 residues: CASSEQGDQPQHF. CDR3 in DNA: TGTGCCAGTAGCGAACAGGGGGATCAGCCCCAGCATTTT.

The chain has TRBV4-1 and TRBJ2-5; no clear D gene. The V end lost 0 bases, the J end lost 3 bases, and 8 bases lay between the germline ends. The CDR3 is 14 amino acids. Germline V CDR1 and CDR2: MGHRA, YSYEKL. CDR3 in DNA: TGCGCCAGCAGCCAAGATGAGACTGAAGAGACCCAGTACTTC. This translates into CASSQDETEETQYF.

Turning to this clone: The sample carries other DNA sequences with the same CDR3. The V call is TRBV5-1, the J call TRBJ2-7; 8 nucleotides line up with TRBD1. CDR1 is SGHRS and CDR2 is YFSETQ in the germline V gene. V lost 3 bases, J lost 0 bases, and 5 bases stayed unmatched. The CDR3 sequence is 15 residues long. CDR3 sequence (DNA): TGCGCCAGCAGCTGGGGACAGGATAGCTCCTACGAGCAGTACTTC. Protein: CASSWGQDSSYEQYF.

The chain links TRBV3-1 (or the pseudogene TRBV3-2) to TRBJ2-1; unclear D gene. Trimming took 4 bases from V and 7 from J, leaving 11 bases between them. The CDR3 has 13 residues. Germline CDR1 LGHDT, CDR2 YNNKEL (reference sequence). CDR3 region: CASSPSRLNEQFF. CDR3 bases: TGTGCCAGCAGCCCGAGTAGACTGAATGAGCAGTTCTTC.

This clone was seen just once. This chain joins TRBV6-4 and TRBJ2-6; D is perhaps TRBD1 (6 bases). The germline gives CDR1 MRHNA, CDR2 SNTAGT. CDR3 length: 16 residues. V lost 0 bases and J lost 4, with 10 bases in between. The CDR3 DNA sequence: TGTGCCAGCAGTGACTCGGGGGCCAGGGGGGCCAACGTCCTGACTTTC. Translating gives CASSDSGARGANVLTF.

V usage is TRBV15 and J usage is TRBJ2-2, with TRBD2 matching over 9 bases. This CDR3 spans 16 amino acids. V dropped 0 bases and J dropped 6; count of bases not matched to a gene: 5. Looked up from germline, CDR1 is LNHNV and CDR2 is YYDKDF (reference sequence). CDR3 sequence reads: CATSREIGTSPGELFF. CDR3 bases: TGTGCCACCAGCAGAGAGATTGGGACTAGCCCCGGGGAGCTGTTTTTT.